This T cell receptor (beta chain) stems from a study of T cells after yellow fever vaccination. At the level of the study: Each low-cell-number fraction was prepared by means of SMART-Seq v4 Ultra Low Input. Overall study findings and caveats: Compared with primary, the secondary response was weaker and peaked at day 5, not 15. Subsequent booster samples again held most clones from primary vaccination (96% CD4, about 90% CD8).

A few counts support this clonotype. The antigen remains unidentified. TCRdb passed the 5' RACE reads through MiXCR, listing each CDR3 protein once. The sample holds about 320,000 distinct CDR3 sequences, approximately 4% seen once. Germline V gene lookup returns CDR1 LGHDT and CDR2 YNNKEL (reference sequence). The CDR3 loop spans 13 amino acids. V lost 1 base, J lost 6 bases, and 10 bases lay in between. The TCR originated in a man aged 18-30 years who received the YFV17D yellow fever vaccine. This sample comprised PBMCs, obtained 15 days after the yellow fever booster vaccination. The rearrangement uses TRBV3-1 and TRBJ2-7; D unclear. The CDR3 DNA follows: TGTGCCAGCAGCCAAGGTCAGCCTGGCGAGCAGTACTTC. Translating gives CASSQGQPGEQYF.